Here is one TCR beta chain with its context. The antigen is unknown. The data derive from a study of T cells after posttransplantation cyclophosphamide. Study-wide results and limits: Donor CD8+ memory clones often dominated recipient blood repertoires at later times. Recipient CMV seropositivity and CMV reactivation strongly tracked TRB clonality. Blood and skin or GI T cell repertoires showed limited TRB overlap.

TCRdb's table, derived via immunoSEQ multiplex PCR, lists solely in-frame clones and lacks some. The sample has tens of thousands of clones, 70% to 90% seen once; the top ten hold about 2.8%. The receptor was derived from a man in his thirties or forties with a blood cancer, CMV-positive, and with a related stem cell donor. The sample was PBMCs.

The CDR3 spells CASSLYRSMNTEAFF. The CDR3 nucleotides are TGTGCCAGCAGCTTATACCGGAGCATGAACACTGAAGCTTTCTTT. The J gene is TRBJ1-1, the V gene TRBV7-2; D remains unclear. Looked up from germline, CDR1 is SGHTA and CDR2 is FQGNSA. V lost 2 bases, J lost 0 bases, and 10 bases lay in between. CDR3 length equals 15 residues. Filled out from reference TRBV7-2 and TRBJ1-1, the complete variable domain reads GAGVSQSPSNKVTEKGKDVELRCDPISGHTALYWYRQSLGQGLEFLIYFQGNSAPDKSGLPSDRFSAERTGGSVSTLTIQRTQQEDSAVYLCASSLYRSMNTEAFFGQGTRLTVV.